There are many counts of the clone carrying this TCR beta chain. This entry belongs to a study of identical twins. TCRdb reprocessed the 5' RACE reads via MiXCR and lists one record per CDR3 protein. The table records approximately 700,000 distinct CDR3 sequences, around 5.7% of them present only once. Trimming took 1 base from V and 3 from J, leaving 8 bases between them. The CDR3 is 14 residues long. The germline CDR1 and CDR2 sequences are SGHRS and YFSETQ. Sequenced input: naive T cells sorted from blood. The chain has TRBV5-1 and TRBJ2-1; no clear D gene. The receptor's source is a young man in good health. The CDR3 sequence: CASSLSRGYNEQFF. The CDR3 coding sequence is TGCGCCAGCAGCTTGTCGCGCGGCTACAATGAGCAGTTCTTC.